This T cell receptor (beta chain) was recorded in a study of T-cell reconstitution after alpha-beta-depleted transplantation in children. Study results and limitations: Reportedly, roughly two months post-transplant, alpha-beta T cells arose from several hundred expanded graft clones. One year after transplant, T-cell counts and diversity came mostly from newly produced T cells. Several patients had high TCRbeta diversity at day 60; it came from surviving recipient T cells and thymic progenitors.

This clonotype was recorded many times. Its antigen is unknown. Unique molecular identifiers featured in how the TCRbeta library was prepared. TCRdb ran MiXCR on the PCR reads and lists one entry per CDR3 protein. This sample carries 100,000 to 150,000 distinct CDR3 sequences, more than 20% of them seen once, and the ten largest clones take about 10%. The sample was PBMCs, mostly from graft donor cells, taken 180 days after TCRalphabeta/CD19-depleted stem cell transplant. This clonotype originated in a male patient under 10 years old who had a stem cell transplant for chronic granulomatous disease, so the T cells may come from the graft donor.

As DNA, the CDR3 is TGTGCCAGCAGTTTGTTCGGGTCGGGGGAGCAGTTCTTC. This sequence encodes CASSLFGSGEQFF. This chain joins TRBV28 and TRBJ2-1; D may be TRBD2 (5 bases). V was trimmed by 3 bases and J by 10 bases, leaving 13 bases between them. The CDR3 length is 13 residues. In germline, CDR1 is MDHEN, CDR2 SYDVKM.